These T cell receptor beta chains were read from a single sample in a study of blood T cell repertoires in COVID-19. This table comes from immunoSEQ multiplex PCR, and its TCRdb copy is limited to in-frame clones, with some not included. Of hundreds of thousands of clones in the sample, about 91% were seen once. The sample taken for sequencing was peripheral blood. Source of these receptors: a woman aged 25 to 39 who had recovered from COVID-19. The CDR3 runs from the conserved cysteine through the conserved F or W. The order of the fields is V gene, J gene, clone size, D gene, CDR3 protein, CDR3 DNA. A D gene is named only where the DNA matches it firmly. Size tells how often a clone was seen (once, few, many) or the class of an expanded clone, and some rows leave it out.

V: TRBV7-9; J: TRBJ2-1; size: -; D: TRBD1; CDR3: CASSYLQGAGEQFF; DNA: TGTGCCAGCAGCTATTTGCAGGGGGCGGGTGAGCAGTTCTTC
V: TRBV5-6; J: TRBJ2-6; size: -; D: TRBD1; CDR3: CASSLRPGQPAAGANVLTF; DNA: TGTGCCAGCAGCTTGCGTCCGGGACAGCCAGCTGCTGGGGCCAACGTCCTGACTTTC
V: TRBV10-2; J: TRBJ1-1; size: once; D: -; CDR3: CASSAEGGVTEAFF; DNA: TGCGCCAGCAGCGCCGAGGGGGGGGTGACTGAAGCTTTCTTT
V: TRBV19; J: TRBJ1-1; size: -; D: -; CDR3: CASSPYGGKVEAFF; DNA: TGTGCCAGTAGTCCCTATGGGGGGAAGGTTGAAGCTTTCTTT
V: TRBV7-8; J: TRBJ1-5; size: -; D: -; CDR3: CASSLGRSEPQHF; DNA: TGTGCCAGCAGCTTAGGCAGGTCCGAGCCCCAGCATTTT
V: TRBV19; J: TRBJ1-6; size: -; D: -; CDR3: CASSPRWEGNSPLHF; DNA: TGTGCCAGTAGTCCCCGTTGGGAGGGGAATTCACCCCTCCACTTT
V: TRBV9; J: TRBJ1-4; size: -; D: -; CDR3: CASSVGAGQRGLFF; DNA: TGTGCCAGCAGCGTAGGGGCTGGGCAGAGAGGGCTGTTTTTT
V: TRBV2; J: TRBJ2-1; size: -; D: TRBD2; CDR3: CASRPLAGGPDEQFF; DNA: TGTGCCAGCAGACCTCTAGCGGGGGGGCCCGATGAGCAGTTCTTC
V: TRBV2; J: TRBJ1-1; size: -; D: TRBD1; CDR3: CASRFSGTGRTEAFF; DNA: TGTGCCAGCAGATTCTCCGGGACAGGGAGGACTGAAGCTTTCTTT
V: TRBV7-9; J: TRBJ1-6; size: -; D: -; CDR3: CASSLDRSSNSPLHF; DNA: TGTGCCAGCAGCTTAGATCGGTCAAGTAATTCACCCCTCCACTTT
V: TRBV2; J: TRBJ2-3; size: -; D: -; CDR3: CASTSGSTDTQYF; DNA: TGTGCCAGCACCTCAGGGTCCACAGATACGCAGTATTTT
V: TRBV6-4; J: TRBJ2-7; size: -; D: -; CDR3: CASSGTATYEQYF; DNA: TGTGCCAGCAGTGGGACAGCTACCTACGAGCAGTACTTC
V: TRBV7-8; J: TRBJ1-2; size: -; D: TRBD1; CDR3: CASSIAGTGLYGYTF; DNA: TGTGCCAGCAGCATAGCCGGGACAGGGCTCTATGGCTACACCTTC
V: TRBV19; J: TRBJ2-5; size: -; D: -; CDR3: CASSTAGYQETQYF; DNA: TGTGCCAGTAGTACCGCGGGATACCAAGAGACCCAGTACTTC
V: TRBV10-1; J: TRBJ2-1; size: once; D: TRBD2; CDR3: CASSECGRGAYNEQFF; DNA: TGCGCCAGCAGTGAATGCGGGCGGGGGGCCTACAATGAGCAGTTCTTC
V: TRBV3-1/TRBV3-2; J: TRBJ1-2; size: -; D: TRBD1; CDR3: CASSKGTGTYGYTF; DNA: TGTGCCAGCAGCAAAGGGACAGGGACCTATGGCTACACCTTC
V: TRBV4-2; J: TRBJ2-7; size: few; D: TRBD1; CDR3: CASSQDWTGVYEQYF; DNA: TGTGCCAGCAGCCAAGATTGGACAGGGGTCTACGAGCAGTACTTC
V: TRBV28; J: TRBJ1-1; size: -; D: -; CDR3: CASIPPRGLNTEAFF; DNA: TGTGCCAGCATCCCGCCCCGGGGGTTGAACACTGAAGCTTTCTTT
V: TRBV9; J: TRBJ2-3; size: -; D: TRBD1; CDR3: CASSPGQESTDTQYF; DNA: TGTGCCAGCAGCCCCGGACAGGAAAGCACAGATACGCAGTATTTT
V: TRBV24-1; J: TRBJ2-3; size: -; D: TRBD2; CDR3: CATSDPSGNTDTQYF; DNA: TGTGCCACCAGTGATCCTAGCGGGAACACAGATACGCAGTATTTT
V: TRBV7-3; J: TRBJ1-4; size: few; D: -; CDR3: CASSSAGRSEKLFF; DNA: TGTGCCAGCAGCTCAGCAGGGCGGAGTGAAAAACTGTTTTTT
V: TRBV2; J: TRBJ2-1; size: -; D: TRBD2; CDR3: CASRQLAGGYNEQFF; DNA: TGTGCCAGCAGACAACTAGCGGGGGGCTACAATGAGCAGTTCTTC
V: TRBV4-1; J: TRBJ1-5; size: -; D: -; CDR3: CASSQVLGRNQPQHF; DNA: TGCGCCAGCAGCCAAGTCCTGGGGCGCAATCAGCCCCAGCATTTT
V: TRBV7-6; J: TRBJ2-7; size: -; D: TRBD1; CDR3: CASSLNRDSTYEQYF; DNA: TGTGCCAGCAGCCTAAACCGGGACAGTACCTACGAGCAGTACTTC
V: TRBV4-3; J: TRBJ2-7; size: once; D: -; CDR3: CASSQYRDYEQYF; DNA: TGCGCCAGCAGCCAATACAGGGACTACGAGCAGTACTTC
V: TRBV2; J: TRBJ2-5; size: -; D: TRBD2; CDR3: CATGLAGGQETQYF; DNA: TGTGCCACGGGACTAGCGGGCGGTCAAGAGACCCAGTACTTC
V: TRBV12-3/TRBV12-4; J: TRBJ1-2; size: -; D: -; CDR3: CASSSTVYGYTF; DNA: TGTGCCAGCAGTTCTACGGTGTATGGCTACACCTTC
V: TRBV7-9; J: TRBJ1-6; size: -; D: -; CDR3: CASSLAARGSPLHF; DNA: TGTGCCAGCAGCTTAGCTGCCAGGGGTTCACCCCTCCACTTT
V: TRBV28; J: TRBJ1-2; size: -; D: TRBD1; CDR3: CASRYALDRGRQDGYTF; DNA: TGTGCCAGCAGGTATGCCCTGGACAGGGGGAGGCAGGATGGCTACACCTTC
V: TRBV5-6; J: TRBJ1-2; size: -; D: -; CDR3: CASSREGTYGYTF; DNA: TGTGCCAGCAGCCGTGAGGGCACATATGGCTACACCTTC
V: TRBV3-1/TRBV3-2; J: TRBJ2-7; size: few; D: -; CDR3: CASSPVDSGNEQYF; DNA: TGTGCCAGCAGCCCAGTCGACAGTGGGAACGAGCAGTACTTC
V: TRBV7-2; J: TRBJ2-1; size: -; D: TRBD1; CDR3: CASRRQGSYNEQFF; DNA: TGTGCCAGCAGGCGACAGGGGTCCTACAATGAGCAGTTCTTC
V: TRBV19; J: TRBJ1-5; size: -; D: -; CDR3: CASSILLPNQPQHF; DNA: TGTGCCAGTAGTATTTTACTCCCCAATCAGCCCCAGCATTTT
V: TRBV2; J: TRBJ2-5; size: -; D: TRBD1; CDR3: CASSGFSGGETQYF; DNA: TGTGCCAGCAGTGGATTTTCAGGGGGAGAGACCCAGTACTTC
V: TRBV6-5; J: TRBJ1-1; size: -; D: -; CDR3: CASSPRQPYDTEAFF; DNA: TGTGCCAGCAGTCCCCGACAGCCCTACGACACTGAAGCTTTCTTT
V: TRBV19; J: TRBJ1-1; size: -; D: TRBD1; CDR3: CASRQTGAGNTEAFF; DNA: TGTGCCAGTAGACAAACAGGGGCAGGGAACACTGAAGCTTTCTTT
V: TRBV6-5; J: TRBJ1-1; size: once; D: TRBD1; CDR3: CASSYLPRGTTEAFF; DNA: TGTGCCAGCAGTTATCTCCCCAGGGGGACAACTGAAGCTTTCTTT
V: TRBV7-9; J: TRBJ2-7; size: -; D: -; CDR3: CASSPVYEQYF; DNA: TGTGCCAGCAGCCCCGTGTACGAGCAGTACTTC
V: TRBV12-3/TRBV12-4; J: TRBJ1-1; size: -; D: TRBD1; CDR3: CARIDRGGAEAFF; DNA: TGTGCCAGGATAGACAGGGGAGGAGCTGAAGCTTTCTTT
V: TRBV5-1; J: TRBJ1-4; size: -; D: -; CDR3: CASSLQGGVAEKLFF; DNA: TGCGCCAGCAGCCTACAGGGAGGGGTGGCTGAAAAACTGTTTTTT
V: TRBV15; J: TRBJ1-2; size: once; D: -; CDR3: CATSRDGSYGYTF; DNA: TGTGCCACCAGCAGAGACGGGTCGTATGGCTACACCTTC
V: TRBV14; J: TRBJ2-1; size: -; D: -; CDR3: CASSQERGSEQFF; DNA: TGTGCCAGCAGCCAAGAACGGGGGAGTGAGCAGTTCTTC
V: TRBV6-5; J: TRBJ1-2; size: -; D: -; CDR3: CASTFGGRGGYTF; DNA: TGTGCCAGCACGTTCGGGGGGCGCGGTGGCTACACCTTC
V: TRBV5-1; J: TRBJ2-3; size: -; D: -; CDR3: CASSLVSFTGTNTQYF; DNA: TGCGCCAGCAGCTTGGTGAGCTTTACGGGAACGAATACGCAGTATTTT
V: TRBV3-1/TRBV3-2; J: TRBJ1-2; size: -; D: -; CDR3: CASSHTDSISGYTF; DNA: TGTGCCAGCAGCCATACTGACAGTATCTCTGGCTACACCTTC
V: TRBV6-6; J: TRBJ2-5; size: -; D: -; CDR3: CASSYSVSDRKETQYF; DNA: TGTGCCAGCAGTTACTCCGTATCCGACAGAAAAGAGACCCAGTACTTC
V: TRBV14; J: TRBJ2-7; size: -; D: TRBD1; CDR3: CASRQTGEQGYEQYF; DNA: TGTGCCAGCAGGCAAACAGGGGAACAGGGCTACGAGCAGTACTTC
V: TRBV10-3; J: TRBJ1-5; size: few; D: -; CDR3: CAISARYSNQPQHF; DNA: TGTGCCATCAGCGCACGGTATAGCAATCAGCCCCAGCATTTT
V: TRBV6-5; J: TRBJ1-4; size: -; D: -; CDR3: CASSIGHINEKLFF; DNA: TGTGCCAGCAGTATCGGACATATAAATGAAAAACTGTTTTTT
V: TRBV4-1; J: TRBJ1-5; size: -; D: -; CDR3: CASSQERDQPQHF; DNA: TGCGCCAGCAGCCAAGAGCGAGATCAGCCCCAGCATTTT
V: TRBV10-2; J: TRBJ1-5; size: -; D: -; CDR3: CASSESGGGFNQPQHF; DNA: TGCGCCAGCAGTGAGTCGGGCGGGGGGTTCAATCAGCCCCAGCATTTT
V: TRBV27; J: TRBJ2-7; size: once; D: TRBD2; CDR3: CASSSPGRTSGGQTYEQYF; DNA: TGTGCCAGCAGTTCCCCAGGCAGGACTAGCGGGGGACAAACCTACGAGCAGTACTTC
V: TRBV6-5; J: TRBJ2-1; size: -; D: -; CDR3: CATTRLEFYNEQFF; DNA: TGTGCCACCACGCGACTGGAGTTCTACAATGAGCAGTTCTTC
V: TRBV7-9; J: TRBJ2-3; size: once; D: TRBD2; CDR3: CASSRGFPGGRDTQYF; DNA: TGTGCCAGCAGCAGAGGTTTCCCGGGGGGAAGAGATACGCAGTATTTT
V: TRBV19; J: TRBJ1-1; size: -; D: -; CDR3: CASSDRNTEAFF; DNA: TGTGCCAGTAGTGACAGGAACACTGAAGCTTTCTTT
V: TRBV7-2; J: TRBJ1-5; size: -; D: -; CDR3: CASSYPGSGQPQHF; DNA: TGTGCCAGCAGTTATCCAGGTAGTGGTCAGCCCCAGCATTTT
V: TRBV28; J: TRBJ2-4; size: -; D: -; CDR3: CASTIGGKNIQYF; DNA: TGTGCCAGCACTATTGGCGGCAAAAACATTCAGTACTTC
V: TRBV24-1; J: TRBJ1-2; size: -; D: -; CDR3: CATSEAGGYTF; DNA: TGTGCCACCAGTGAGGCGGGGGGCTACACCTTC